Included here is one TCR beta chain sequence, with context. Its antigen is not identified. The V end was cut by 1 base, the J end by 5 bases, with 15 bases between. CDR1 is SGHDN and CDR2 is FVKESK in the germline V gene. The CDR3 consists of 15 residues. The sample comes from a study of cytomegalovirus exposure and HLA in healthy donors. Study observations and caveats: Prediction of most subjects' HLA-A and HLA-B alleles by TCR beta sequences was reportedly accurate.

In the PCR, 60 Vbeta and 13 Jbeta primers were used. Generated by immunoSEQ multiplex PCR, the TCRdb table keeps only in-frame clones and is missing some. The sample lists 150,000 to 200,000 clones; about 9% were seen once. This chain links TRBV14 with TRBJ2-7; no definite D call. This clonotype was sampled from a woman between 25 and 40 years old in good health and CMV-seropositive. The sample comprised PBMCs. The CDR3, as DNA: TGTGCCAGCAGCCAAGTCTTTTTGGAGTTTAACGAGCAGTACTTC. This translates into CASSQVFLEFNEQYF.